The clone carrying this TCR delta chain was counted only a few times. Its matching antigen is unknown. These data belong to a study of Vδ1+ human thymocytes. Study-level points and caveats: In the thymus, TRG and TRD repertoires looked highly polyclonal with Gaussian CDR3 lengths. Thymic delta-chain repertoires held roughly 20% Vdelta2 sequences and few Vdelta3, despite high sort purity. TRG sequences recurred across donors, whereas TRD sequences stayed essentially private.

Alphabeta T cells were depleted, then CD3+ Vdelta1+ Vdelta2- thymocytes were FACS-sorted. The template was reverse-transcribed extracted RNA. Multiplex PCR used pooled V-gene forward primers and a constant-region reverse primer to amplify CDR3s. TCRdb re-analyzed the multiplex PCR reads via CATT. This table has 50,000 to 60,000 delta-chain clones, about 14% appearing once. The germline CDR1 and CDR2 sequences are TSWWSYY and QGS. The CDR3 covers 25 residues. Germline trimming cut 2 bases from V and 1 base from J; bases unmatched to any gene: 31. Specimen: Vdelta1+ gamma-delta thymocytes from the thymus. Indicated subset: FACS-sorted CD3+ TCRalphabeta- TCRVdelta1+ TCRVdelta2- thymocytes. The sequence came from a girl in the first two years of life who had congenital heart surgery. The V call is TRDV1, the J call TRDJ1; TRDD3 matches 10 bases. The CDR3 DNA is TGTGCTCTTGGGGAAGCTCCTAGGGCAATTACTTGGGGGATACAGAGGTGGGCTGGCACCGATAAACTCATCTTT. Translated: CALGEAPRAITWGIQRWAGTDKLIF.